This TCR beta chain was found in a study of T cell responses to AZD1222 COVID-19 vaccine. Findings of the study overall: Unmutated variant regions are reportedly targeted by nearly half of spike-specific TCRs.

Comment on this clone: The antigen remains unidentified.

The table came from immunoSEQ multiplex PCR; TCRdb's copy has only in-frame clones and leaves some out. The sample has more than 110,000 clones; 92% are singletons. The sequence came from an adult who received the AZD1222 COVID-19 vaccine. This sample comprised peripheral blood, obtained 28 days after the second AZD1222 dose.

CDR3 DNA: TGTGCCAGCAGTTTAGGGGGGTCAGAGAATGAAAAACTGTTTTTT. Translated: CASSLGGSENEKLFF. V gene TRBV28 combines with J gene TRBJ1-4; possible D gene TRBD1, 5 bases. Trimming cost V 2 bases and J 5 bases, with 12 bases left between them. The CDR3 has 15 residues. CDR1 MDHEN and CDR2 SYDVKM come from the germline V gene.